This entry lists 24 T cell receptor beta chains sequenced from one sample in a study of molecular identifiers for immune sequencing clone quantification. TCRdb reprocessed the PCR reads with MiXCR, giving one entry per CDR3 protein. The table records 550,000 to 750,000 distinct CDR3 sequences, 15% to 20% of them present only once. Sequenced input: naive CD8+ T cells from blood, with Jurkat cell RNA spiked in. Specified subset: FACS-sorted CD8+CD4-CCR7+CD45RA+ naive T cells. Every receptor here comes from a human donor in good health. Some libraries in this study had Jurkat cell RNA spiked in.

At least ten counts were recorded for this clonotype. J is TRBJ1-5 and V is TRBV7-9, with TRBD1 matching 11 bases. Trimming took 5 bases from V and 7 from J; bases not matched to a gene: 7. The CDR3 is 15 residues long. CDR1 and CDR2 from the germline V gene are SEHNR and FQNEAQ (reference sequence). DNA for the CDR3: TGTGCCAGCAGCGCGGACAGGGGGCTGTGGCAGCCCCAGCATTTT. Translated, it gives CASSADRGLWQPQHF.

Details on this clonotype: A much larger clone is a single base away; this may be a read error. The chain couples TRBV25-1 to TRBJ1-5; D is uncertain. The germline V gene has CDR1 MGHDK and CDR2 SYGVNS. CDR3 length equals 15 residues. CDR3 nucleotides: TGTGCCAGCAGTGGGCAGGACCATAGCAATCAGTCCCAGCATTTT. It translates to CASSGQDHSNQSQHF. Using reference TRBV25-1 and TRBJ1-5 for the parts outside the CDR3, the full variable domain is EADIYQTPRYLVIGTGKKITLECSQTMGHDKMYWYQQDPGMELHLIHYSYGVNSTEKGDLSSESTVSRIRTEHFPLTLESARPSHTSQYLCASSGQDHSNQSQHFGDGTRLSIL.

This clonotype was observed a handful of times. The chain uses TRBV20-1 and TRBJ2-1; no firm D call. Trimming removed 0 bases from V and 0 bases from J, with 9 bases in between. Per the germline V gene, CDR1 is DFQATT and CDR2 is SNEGSKA (reference sequence). The CDR3 spans 15 residues. CDR3 protein: CSARDQTSSYNEQFF. As DNA, the CDR3 is TGCAGTGCTAGAGATCAGACTTCCTCCTACAATGAGCAGTTCTTC.

This clonotype came up many times. This sequence joins TRBV12-3 or TRBV12-4 and TRBJ1-5, with unresolved D. The V end was cut by 5 bases, the J end by 0 bases, with 8 bases between. CDR3 size: 14 residues. CDR3 DNA: TGTGCCAGCAGTGTTGCCGATAGCAATCAGCCCCAGCATTTT. It is translated as CASSVADSNQPQHF.

This clonotype has just a few counts. The chain combines TRBV7-9 with TRBJ2-7, with D uncertain. V gave up 3 bases and J gave up 0 bases, with 15 bases separating them. This CDR3 comprises 16 residues. Germline V gene data show CDR1 as SEHNR and CDR2 as FQNEAQ (reference sequence). Here the CDR3 DNA reads TGTGCCAGCAGCTTTCATTCTTCGCGGAGCTCCTACGAGCAGTACTTC. Residues: CASSFHSSRSSYEQYF.

This clonotype showed up many times. V and J are TRBV28 and TRBJ2-7, with a weak D call TRBD2 (5 bases). CDR3 length: 15 amino acids. The germline gives CDR1 MDHEN, CDR2 SYDVKM. Trimming left V 4 bases short and J 6 bases short, with 19 bases between. The DNA for the CDR3 is TGTGCCAGCAGTTCACTCCGGGATATCGGCACCGAGCAGTACTTC. It yields the protein CASSSLRDIGTEQYF.

The V and J genes are TRBV4-1 and TRBJ2-7; D is undetermined. Deletions cut 0 bases from V and 3 bases from J, with 15 bases between. Germline V gene data show CDR1 as MGHRA and CDR2 as YSYEKL. The CDR3 runs to 16 residues. CDR3 sequence reads: CASSQDQVELIYEQYF. CDR3 DNA: TGCGCCAGCAGCCAAGATCAAGTGGAACTCATCTACGAGCAGTACTTC.

Remarks on this clonotype: The CDR3 does not close with the conserved phenylalanine or tryptophan, likely indicating a read error. This chain links TRBV19 with TRBJ2-7; D possibly corresponds to TRBD1 (6 bases). CDR3 length equals 13 residues. V dropped 4 bases and J dropped 3 bases, with 10 bases sitting between them. The germline gives CDR1 LNHDA, CDR2 SQIVND (reference sequence). CDR3 DNA: TGTGCCAGTAGTAAAGACAGGAACTACGAGCAGTACCTC. Protein: CASSKDRNYEQYL.

This clonotype came up many times. This chain uses TRBV28 with TRBJ1-4; D remains ambiguous. This CDR3 is 16 amino acids long. Germline V gene data show CDR1 as MDHEN and CDR2 as SYDVKM. V lost 4 bases to trimming and J lost 6 bases, with 18 bases between them. CDR3 DNA: TGTGCCAGCAGTTCCGGGCCGTCCTGGAAGGATGAAAAACTGTTTTTT. It codes for CASSSGPSWKDEKLFF.

This clonotype was recorded many times. The gene calls are TRBV2 and TRBJ2-1; the match to TRBD2 covers 7 bases. Germline CDR1 and CDR2: SNHLY and FYNNEI. This CDR3 region has 13 residues. Germline trimming cut 10 bases from V and 5 bases from J; bases unmatched to any gene: 8. In DNA, the CDR3 is TGTGCCATGCATAGCGGGCAGAACAATGAGCAGTTCTTC. Translated: CAMHSGQNNEQFF. The full variable domain, in which reference TRBV2 and TRBJ2-1 provide the parts outside the CDR3, is EPEVTQTPSHQVTQMGQEVILRCVPISNHLYFYWYRQILGQKVEFLVSFYNNEISEKSEIFDDQFSVERPDGSNFTLKIRSTKLEDSAMYFCAMHSGQNNEQFFGPGTRLTVL.

V is TRBV12-3 or TRBV12-4 and J is TRBJ1-1; no clear D. Trimming stripped 7 bases from V and 2 bases from J, with 11 bases between. The CDR3 length is 13 residues. CDR3 sequence (DNA): TGTGCCAGCACCCAGTGGGAAAACACTGAAGCTTTCTTT. Translation gives CASTQWENTEAFF.

Many counts were recorded for this clonotype. The chain joins TRBV28 to TRBJ2-5; 12 bases are a match to TRBD1. Germline V gene sequence: CDR1 MDHEN, CDR2 SYDVKM. This CDR3 comprises 17 residues. The J segment lost 1 base and the V segment lost 5 bases, leaving 8 bases of the junction unmatched. The CDR3 region is CASSPQPGQGAQETQYF. CDR3 nucleotide sequence: TGTGCCAGCAGTCCACAACCGGGACAGGGGGCCCAAGAGACCCAGTACTTC. Variable domain in full (rest from reference TRBV28 and TRBJ2-5): DVKVTQSSRYLVKRTGEKVFLECVQDMDHENMFWYRQDPGLGLRLIYFSYDVKMKEKGDIPEGYSVSREKKERFSLILESASTNQTSMYLCASSPQPGQGAQETQYFGPGTRLLVL.

This clonotype was seen a handful of times. The rearrangement uses TRBV19 and TRBJ2-2; D remains ambiguous. V was clipped by 3 bases and J by 6 bases, with 8 bases between them. From germline, CDR1 is LNHDA and CDR2 SQIVND (reference sequence). The CDR3 runs to 13 residues. CDR3 coding DNA: TGTGCCAGTAGTATCTATCAGCCCGGGGAGCTGTTTTTT. Its protein is CASSIYQPGELFF.

The rearrangement uses TRBV29-1 and TRBJ2-6; D is uncertain. V lost 3 bases and J 0 bases, leaving 9 bases between the germline ends. Germline V gene sequence: CDR1 SQVTM, CDR2 ANQGSEA. The CDR3 spans 15 residues. The CDR3 spells CSVETYDSGANVLTF. DNA of the CDR3: TGCAGCGTTGAGACATACGACTCTGGGGCCAACGTCCTGACTTTC.

The rearrangement joins TRBV20-1 to TRBJ2-7; tentative D call: TRBD2 (5 bases). In germline, CDR1 is DFQATT, CDR2 SNEGSKA (reference sequence). The V end was cut by 3 bases, the J end by 2 bases, with 17 bases between. The CDR3 runs 15 residues. The CDR3 region has the DNA TGCAGTGCTAGTAAACCGGGATTTACTCCCTACGAGCAGTACTTC. Protein: CSASKPGFTPYEQYF.

The V and J genes are TRBV29-1 and TRBJ2-5; D perhaps matches TRBD2 (6 bases). V lost 3 bases to trimming and J lost 0 bases, with 8 bases between them. CDR3 size: 13 residues. CDR1 and CDR2 (germline): SQVTM, ANQGSEA. CDR3 DNA: TGCAGCGTTGAGCGGGGTTACCAAGAGACCCAGTACTTC. It specifies CSVERGYQETQYF.

This clonotype was detected ten times or more. The chain uses TRBV7-9 and TRBJ2-7; 8 bases are shared with TRBD1. After removal of 5 bases from V and 2 bases from J, the junction contained 5 bases not matched to a gene. From germline, CDR1 is SEHNR and CDR2 FQNEAQ (reference sequence). The CDR3 spans 14 residues. CDR3 amino acids: CASSGQGIPYEQYF. The CDR3 nucleotides are TGTGCCAGCAGCGGACAGGGAATCCCCTACGAGCAGTACTTC.

Points on this clonotype: Since a much larger clone is just one base distant, this may be a read error. The rearrangement uses TRBV29-1 and TRBJ2-7; 10 positions match TRBD1. V dropped 6 bases and J dropped 5; count of bases not matched to a gene: 7. The germline V gene has CDR1 SQVTM and CDR2 ANQGSEA. This CDR3 contains 13 residues. DNA for the CDR3: TGCAGCGTCGAGGGACAGGGGACCCACGAGCAGTACTTC. Residues: CSVEGQGTHEQYF.

This clonotype has more than one count but fewer than ten. The rearrangement uses TRBV4-3 and TRBJ1-1; TRBD1 is a possible D gene (6 bases). Germline CDR1 and CDR2: LGHNA and YSLEER. This CDR3 has 14 amino acids. V was shortened by 1 base and J by 3 bases, with 9 bases between the two germline ends. CDR3 DNA sequence: TGCGCCAGCAGCCAAGCAGGGGCCCACACTGAAGCTTTCTTT. This encodes CASSQAGAHTEAFF.

This clonotype was found many times. The V gene is TRBV2, the J gene TRBJ2-7, with D possibly TRBD2 on 5 matching bases. Germline V gene data show CDR1 as SNHLY and CDR2 as FYNNEI. The CDR3 is 10 amino acids. Trimming stripped 7 bases from V and 7 bases from J, with 8 bases between. CDR3 sequence reads: CASKSGEQYF. Here the CDR3 DNA reads TGTGCCAGCAAATCGGGGGAGCAGTACTTC.

This clonotype was picked up many times. The chain uses TRBV29-1 and TRBJ1-2; D gene unclear. The CDR3 spans 15 residues. Looked up from germline, CDR1 is SQVTM and CDR2 is ANQGSEA. Trimming pared 1 base from V and 5 bases from J, leaving 17 bases between. CDR3 residues: CSVEGRTATLYGYTF. The CDR3 region has the DNA TGCAGCGTTGAAGGACGGACGGCCACGCTTTATGGCTACACCTTC.

This clonotype has a count of ten or more. V is TRBV7-2 and J is TRBJ2-7, with a weak D call TRBD2 (7 bases). The V end was cut by 5 bases, the J end by 0 bases, with 20 bases between. The CDR3 contains 17 residues. Germline V lookup: CDR1 SGHTA, CDR2 FQGNSA. CDR3 nucleotide sequence: TGTGCCAGCAGCCTACAAGGGGGGGGCTGGGGCTCCTACGAGCAGTACTTC. It yields the protein CASSLQGGGWGSYEQYF.

The sample holds one count of this clonotype. This chain links TRBV2 with TRBJ2-5; D may be TRBD2 (7 bases). Looked up from germline, CDR1 is SNHLY and CDR2 is FYNNEI. The CDR3 has 16 residues. The V gene lost 3 bases and the J gene lost 1 base, with 15 bases spanning the gap. The CDR3 coding sequence is TGTGCCAGCAGTGATGACTTGGCGGGGGCCCAAGAGACCCAGTACTTC. Amino acid sequence: CASSDDLAGAQETQYF. Using reference TRBV2 and TRBJ2-5 for the parts outside the CDR3, the full variable domain is EPEVTQTPSHQVTQMGQEVILRCVPISNHLYFYWYRQILGQKVEFLVSFYNNEISEKSEIFDDQFSVERPDGSNFTLKIRSTKLEDSAMYFCASSDDLAGAQETQYFGPGTRLLVL.

This clonotype was detected many times. This chain joins TRBV7-2 and TRBJ1-5; possibly TRBD1 for D (5 bases). The CDR3 has 14 residues. Germline lookup yields CDR1 SGHTA and CDR2 FQGNSA. V shed 4 bases and J shed 3 bases, with 10 bases lying between them. CDR3 protein: CASSSGGDNQPQHF. The DNA of the CDR3 is TGTGCCAGCAGCTCAGGAGGGGACAATCAGCCCCAGCATTTT.